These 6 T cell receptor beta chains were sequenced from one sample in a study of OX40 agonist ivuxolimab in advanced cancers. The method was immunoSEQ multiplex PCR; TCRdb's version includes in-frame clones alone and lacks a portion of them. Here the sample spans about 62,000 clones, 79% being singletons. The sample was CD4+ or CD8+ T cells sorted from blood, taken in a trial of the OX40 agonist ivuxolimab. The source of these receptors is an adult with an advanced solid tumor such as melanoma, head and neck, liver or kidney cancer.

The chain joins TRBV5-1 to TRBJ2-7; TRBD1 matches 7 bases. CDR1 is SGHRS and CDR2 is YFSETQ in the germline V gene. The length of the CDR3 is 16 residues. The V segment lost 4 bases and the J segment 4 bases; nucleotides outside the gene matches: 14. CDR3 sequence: CASSGGTGEFSYEQYF. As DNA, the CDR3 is TGCGCCAGCAGCGGGGGTACAGGGGAGTTTTCGTACGAGCAGTACTTC.

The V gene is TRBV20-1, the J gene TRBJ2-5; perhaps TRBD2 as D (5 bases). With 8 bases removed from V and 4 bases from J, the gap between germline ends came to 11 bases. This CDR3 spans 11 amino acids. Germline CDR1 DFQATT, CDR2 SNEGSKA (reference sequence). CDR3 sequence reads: CSPTTRETQYF. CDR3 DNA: TGCAGTCCAACCACTAGAGAGACCCAGTACTTC.

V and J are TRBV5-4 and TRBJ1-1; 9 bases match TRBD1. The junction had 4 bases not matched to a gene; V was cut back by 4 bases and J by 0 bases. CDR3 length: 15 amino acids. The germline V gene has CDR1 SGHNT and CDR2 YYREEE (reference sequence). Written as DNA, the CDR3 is TGTGCCAGCAGCACAGGACAGGGGCTGAACACTGAAGCTTTCTTT. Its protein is CASSTGQGLNTEAFF.

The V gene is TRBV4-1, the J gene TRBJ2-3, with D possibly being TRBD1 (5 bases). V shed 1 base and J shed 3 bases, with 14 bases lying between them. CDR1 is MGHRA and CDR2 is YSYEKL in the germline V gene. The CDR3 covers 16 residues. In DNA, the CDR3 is TGCGCCAGCAGCCAAGGAGACAGCCTGGGTACAGATACGCAGTATTTT. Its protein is CASSQGDSLGTDTQYF.

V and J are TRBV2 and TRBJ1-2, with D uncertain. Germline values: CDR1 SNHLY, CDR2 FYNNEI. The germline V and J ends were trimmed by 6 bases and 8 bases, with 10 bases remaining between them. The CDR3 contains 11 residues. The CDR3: CASSPLGGYTF. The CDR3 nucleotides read TGTGCCAGCAGCCCCCTGGGCGGCTACACCTTC. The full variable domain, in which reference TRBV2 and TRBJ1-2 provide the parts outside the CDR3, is EPEVTQTPSHQVTQMGQEVILRCVPISNHLYFYWYRQILGQKVEFLVSFYNNEISEKSEIFDDQFSVERPDGSNFTLKIRSTKLEDSAMYFCASSPLGGYTFGSGTRLTVV.

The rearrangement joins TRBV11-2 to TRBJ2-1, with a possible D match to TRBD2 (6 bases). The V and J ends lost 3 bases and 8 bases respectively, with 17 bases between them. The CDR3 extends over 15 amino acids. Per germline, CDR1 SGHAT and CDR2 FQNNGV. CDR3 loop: CASSFFRGSGDEQFF. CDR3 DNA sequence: TGTGCCAGCAGCTTCTTCCGGGGGTCCGGGGATGAGCAGTTCTTC.